One sample yielded the 23 T cell receptor beta chains listed below, sequenced in a study of cytotoxic CD8 clonotypes in ibrutinib-treated CLL. Sequencing used immunoSEQ multiplex PCR; TCRdb keeps in-frame clones, though not all of them. This table has approximately 67,000 clones, 80% appearing once. The source material was PBMCs, sampled at disease progression, from a patient treated with ibrutinib. These receptor sequences come from a human donor with chronic lymphocytic leukemia.

The chain employs TRBV6-5 and TRBJ2-7; D is unclear. Germline V gives CDR1 MNHEY, CDR2 SVGAGI. This CDR3 has 14 amino acids. V dropped 8 bases and J dropped 1 base, with 15 bases sitting between them. The CDR3 bases are TGTGCCAGCCGGAAACGAGTGGGGTCCTACGAGCAGTACTTC. This gives the protein CASRKRVGSYEQYF.

This clone showed up just a few times. The V gene is TRBV5-1, the J gene TRBJ2-1; TRBD1 matches 7 bases. The trim removed 4 bases at V and 8 bases at J, leaving 9 bases unmatched. Germline loops: CDR1 SGHRS, CDR2 YFSETQ. The CDR3 spans 14 residues. CDR3 sequence reads: CASSPFDRVDEQFF. CDR3 in DNA: TGCGCCAGCAGCCCCTTTGACAGGGTTGATGAGCAGTTCTTC. Variable domain in full (rest from reference TRBV5-1 and TRBJ2-1): KAGVTQTPRYLIKTRGQQVTLSCSPISGHRSVSWYQQTPGQGLQFLFEYFSETQRNKGNFPGRFSGRQFSNSRSEMNVSTLELGDSALYLCASSPFDRVDEQFFGPGTRLTVL.

The chain joins TRBV20-1 to TRBJ2-3; no firm D call. The CDR3 is 10 residues long. Germline CDR1 reads DFQATT; CDR2 reads SNEGSKA (reference sequence). V was trimmed by 8 bases and J by 5 bases, leaving 8 bases between them. The CDR3 DNA reads as TGCAGTTCCCCTCTAGATACGCAGTATTTT. It is translated as CSSPLDTQYF.

J is TRBJ2-7 and V is TRBV11-3; 8 bases fit TRBD2. V was clipped by 4 bases and J by 5 bases; unmatched bases: 13. This CDR3 is 16 amino acids long. Per germline, CDR1 SGHNT and CDR2 YENEEA. CDR3: CASSSDAGTSSHEQYF. As DNA, the CDR3 is TGTGCCAGCAGCTCAGACGCCGGGACTAGTTCCCACGAGCAGTACTTC.

The chain carries TRBV7-7 and TRBJ2-3; TRBD2 aligns across 8 bases. The V gene end was trimmed by 0 bases and the J gene end by 4 bases; junction bases not matched to a gene: 3. The CDR3 contains 15 residues. In germline, CDR1 is SSHAT, CDR2 FNYEAQ (reference sequence). CDR3 loop: CASSLAFGGADTQYF. CDR3 DNA sequence: TGTGCCAGCAGCTTAGCATTCGGGGGGGCAGATACGCAGTATTTT. The full variable domain, completed using reference TRBV7-7 and TRBJ2-3, is GAGVSQSPRYKVTKRGQDVTLRCDPISSHATLYWYQQALGQGPEFLTYFNYEAQPDKSGLPSDRFSAERPEGSISTLTIQRTEQRDSAMYRCASSLAFGGADTQYFGPGTRLTVL.

The table lists this clone with a few counts. The chain combines TRBV5-1 with TRBJ1-2; TRBD1 is a possible D gene (6 bases). V was clipped by 3 bases and J by 4 bases, with 10 bases between them. This CDR3 contains 13 residues. Germline lookup yields CDR1 SGHRS and CDR2 YFSETQ. The CDR3 region is CASSSDSSYGYTF. The CDR3 bases are TGCGCCAGCAGCTCGGACAGTTCCTATGGCTACACCTTC.

This clone was observed a few times. The gene calls are TRBV7-2 and TRBJ1-5; TRBD1 is a possible D gene (5 bases). Per the germline V gene, CDR1 is SGHTA and CDR2 is FQGNSA. Trimming stripped 4 bases from V and 7 bases from J, with 23 bases between. The CDR3 has 17 residues. DNA for the CDR3: TGTGCCAGCAGCTCGACCGGCATGGGACGGCCTTACCAGCCCCAGCATTTT. This codes for CASSSTGMGRPYQPQHF. Complete variable domain (other parts from reference TRBV7-2 and TRBJ1-5): GAGVSQSPSNKVTEKGKDVELRCDPISGHTALYWYRQSLGQGLEFLIYFQGNSAPDKSGLPSDRFSAERTGGSVSTLTIQRTQQEDSAVYLCASSSTGMGRPYQPQHFGDGTRLSIL.

V usage is TRBV2 and J usage is TRBJ1-2; D is perhaps TRBD1 (5 bases). Trimming left V 4 bases short and J 3 bases short, with 9 bases between. The V gene's germline CDR1 is SNHLY and CDR2 FYNNEI. The CDR3 totals 13 residues. The DNA of the CDR3 is TGTGCCAGCAGTGCCAGGGATGACTATGGCTACACCTTC. As protein: CASSARDDYGYTF. The variable domain in full, with the rest retrieved from reference TRBV2 and TRBJ1-2, is EPEVTQTPSHQVTQMGQEVILRCVPISNHLYFYWYRQILGQKVEFLVSFYNNEISEKSEIFDDQFSVERPDGSNFTLKIRSTKLEDSAMYFCASSARDDYGYTFGSGTRLTVV.

The gene calls are TRBV19 and TRBJ2-7; D may match TRBD1 or TRBD2 (5 bases each). Germline-derived CDR1 and CDR2 are LNHDA and SQIVND (reference sequence). This CDR3 spans 14 amino acids. V was shortened by 5 bases and J by 3 bases, with 14 bases between the two germline ends. CDR3 nucleotides: TGTGCCAGTAGTCCCCGGGACCGATTCTACGAGCAGTACTTC. The encoded protein is CASSPRDRFYEQYF.

V gene TRBV30 combines with J gene TRBJ1-2; D is perhaps TRBD1 (6 bases). The CDR3 totals 12 residues. V was pared by 3 bases and J by 8 bases, with 13 bases between. Germline lookup yields CDR1 GTSNPN and CDR2 SVGIG (reference sequence). The CDR3 sequence is CAWSPGALGYTF. Here the CDR3 DNA reads TGTGCCTGGAGCCCAGGGGCCCTGGGCTACACCTTC.

This chain connects TRBV10-1 to TRBJ2-5; no firm D call. Looked up from germline, CDR1 is WNHNN and CDR2 is SYGVQD (reference sequence). The CDR3 runs to 15 residues. V lost 2 bases, J lost 3 bases, and 13 bases lay in between. In DNA form, the CDR3 reads TGCGCCAGCAGTGAGCTTGGGCTAAACAAAGAGACCCAGTACTTC. It yields the protein CASSELGLNKETQYF.

The chain couples TRBV5-4 to TRBJ2-2; 8 nucleotides line up with TRBD2. Trimming took 3 bases from V and 6 from J; bases not matched to a gene: 7. The CDR3 runs to 15 residues. Germline CDR1 SGHNT, CDR2 YYREEE (reference sequence). CDR3 coding DNA: TGTGCCAGCAGCTCATTAGCGGGGTTGGCCGGGGAGCTGTTTTTT. It is translated as CASSSLAGLAGELFF.

The chain employs TRBV6-5 and TRBJ2-2, with D perhaps matching TRBD1 or TRBD2 (5 bases each). This CDR3 is built from 15 residues. The ends were cut back, 6 bases at V and 3 bases at J, with 14 bases in the middle. The germline gives CDR1 MNHEY, CDR2 SVGAGI. CDR3 DNA: TGTGCCAGCAGGGCCGGGGCAGCGCACACCGGGGAGCTGTTTTTT. Translated, it gives CASRAGAAHTGELFF.

The rearrangement links TRBV5-1 to TRBJ2-1, with TRBD2 matching 8 bases. The CDR3 length is 15 residues. The J segment lost 7 bases and the V segment lost 2 bases, leaving 8 bases of the junction unmatched. The germline V gene encodes CDR1 SGHRS and CDR2 YFSETQ. CDR3 region: CASSFAGGLGNEQFF. The CDR3 DNA reads as TGCGCCAGCAGCTTTGCGGGAGGACTCGGGAATGAGCAGTTCTTC.

The DNA of the CDR3 is TGTGCCAGCAGCTTACGGACACTTAAAGAGACCCAGTACTTC. This gives the protein CASSLRTLKETQYF. The chain links TRBV7-2 to TRBJ2-5, with D possibly matching TRBD1 (5 bases). Germline assignment: CDR1 SGHTA and CDR2 FQGNSA. There are 14 residues in the CDR3. V was clipped by 2 bases and J by 3 bases, with 10 bases between them.

This chain uses TRBV19 with TRBJ1-5; D remains ambiguous. Germline V gene sequence: CDR1 LNHDA, CDR2 SQIVND (reference sequence). The V end was cut by 8 bases, the J end by 4 bases, with 12 bases between. The CDR3 has 13 residues. The CDR3 protein is CASAQMMNQPQHF. The CDR3 DNA is TGTGCCAGTGCACAAATGATGAATCAGCCCCAGCATTTT.

The V call is TRBV2, the J call TRBJ1-2, with D unclear. The CDR3 covers 13 residues. The germline gives CDR1 SNHLY, CDR2 FYNNEI. V lost 6 bases and J 3 bases, leaving 11 bases between the germline ends. DNA of the CDR3: TGTGCCAGCAGATATGGCAGAGACTATGGCTACACCTTC. This sequence encodes CASRYGRDYGYTF.

This clone occurred a few times. The CDR3 DNA follows: TGTGCCAGTAGTATCGAAGGGGGCTACGAGCAGTACTTC. Amino acids: CASSIEGGYEQYF. The chain joins TRBV19 to TRBJ2-7; perhaps TRBD1 as D (6 bases). Trimming took 3 bases from V and 3 from J, leaving 9 bases between them. This CDR3 has 13 amino acids. Germline lookup yields CDR1 LNHDA and CDR2 SQIVND (reference sequence).

V usage is TRBV27 and J usage is TRBJ1-6, with D tentatively TRBD1 (6 bases). The CDR3 totals 14 residues. Germline-derived CDR1 and CDR2 are MNHEY and SMNVEV (reference sequence). The V end lost 6 bases, the J end lost 10 bases, and 16 bases lay between the germline ends. Written as DNA, the CDR3 is TGTGCCAGCAGGTTGACAGGAATCGGCTCACCCCTCCACTTT. It codes for CASRLTGIGSPLHF.

V is TRBV27 and J is TRBJ1-5, with TRBD1 identical over 10 bases. V shed 2 bases, J shed 4 bases, and the junction held 5 bases outside the gene matches. This CDR3 has 16 amino acids. Germline V gene data show CDR1 as MNHEY and CDR2 as SMNVEV (reference sequence). The CDR3 coding sequence is TGTGCCAGCAGTTTAAGGGACAGGGGCATTAATCAGCCCCAGCATTTT. Translated, it gives CASSLRDRGINQPQHF.

In DNA form, the CDR3 reads TGCGCCAGCAGCTTCCTAGCGGGAGTCAACAATGAGCAGTTCTTC. Protein: CASSFLAGVNNEQFF. The rearrangement uses TRBV5-1 and TRBJ2-1, with TRBD2 identical over 10 bases. The CDR3 contains 15 residues. The V segment lost 2 bases and the J segment 5 bases; nucleotides outside the gene matches: 4. Per the germline V gene, CDR1 is SGHRS and CDR2 is YFSETQ.

The chain has TRBV28 and TRBJ2-3, with D perhaps assigned TRBD1 or TRBD2 (5 bases each). Germline V gene sequence: CDR1 MDHEN, CDR2 SYDVKM. V lost 6 bases to trimming and J lost 4 bases, with 11 bases between them. The CDR3 runs 13 residues. Here the CDR3 reads CASSPRGPDTQYF. The DNA for the CDR3 is TGTGCCAGCAGCCCCCGGGGCCCAGATACGCAGTATTTT.

The V and J genes are TRBV20-1 and TRBJ1-1, with TRBD1 identical over 8 bases. This CDR3 spans 10 amino acids. Trimming cost V 5 bases and J 11 bases; bases outside gene matches: 4. CDR1 is DFQATT and CDR2 is SNEGSKA in the germline V gene (reference sequence). CDR3 amino acids: CSAQDRDAFF. CDR3 nucleotide sequence: TGCAGTGCTCAGGACAGGGATGCTTTCTTT.